Detailed here is one T cell receptor beta chain. In the authors' workflow: Reference gene primer amplification in the assay estimated nucleated cell counts. Assay used: immunoSEQ multiplex PCR; TCRdb lists only in-frame clones, some missing. V, J and clone size are taken as reported in that table, and D and trimming were inferred from the DNA itself. The table has 270,000 or so clones, around nine tenths seen once. The CDR3 loop spans 15 amino acids. Germline trimming cut 4 bases from V and 3 bases from J; bases unmatched to any gene: 8. The V gene's germline CDR1 is SNHLY and CDR2 FYNNEI. These data belong to a study of blood T cell repertoires in COVID-19. Across the study: The cDNA or gDNA used as material had been derived from T cells, B-cell-depleted T cells, or PBMCs.

This clonotype was obtained from a woman between 40 and 50 years old who had recovered from COVID-19. Sequences were obtained from peripheral blood. V and J are TRBV2 and TRBJ2-7; 8 positions agree with TRBD2. The DNA for the CDR3 is TGTGCCAGCAGTGTTGAAGCGGGAGTGGGCTACGAGCAGTACTTC. Protein sequence: CASSVEAGVGYEQYF.